A single sample gave rise to the 30 T cell receptor beta chains below, sequenced in a study of blood T cell repertoires in COVID-19. Sequenced by immunoSEQ multiplex PCR; TCRdb stores in-frame clones only, minus some. The sample consists of hundreds of thousands of clones, 85% to 90% of them appearing once. Sequencing was carried out using peripheral blood. The source is a man aged 80 or over with acute or convalescent COVID-19.

This chain uses TRBV4-2 with TRBJ2-4; 9 bases match TRBD2. Germline V CDR1 and CDR2: LGHNA, YNFKEQ. The CDR3 contains 17 residues. V trimming: 1 base; J trimming: 0 bases; junction bases outside the gene matches: 4. CDR3 bases: TGTGCCAGCAGCCAAGTAACTAGCGGGCTAGCCAAAAACATTCAGTACTTC. Translated, it gives CASSQVTSGLAKNIQYF.

The CDR3 DNA reads as TGTGCCAGCAGCTTGGCTAGCGGGGGGTACAATGAGCAGTTCTTC. Translating gives CASSLASGGYNEQFF. The V and J genes are TRBV5-5 and TRBJ2-1; 11 bases line up with TRBD2. There are 15 residues in the CDR3. Germline values: CDR1 SGHKS, CDR2 YYEKEE (reference sequence). Trimming took 0 bases from V and 4 from J; bases not matched to a gene: 0. The whole variable domain, filled in from reference TRBV5-5 and TRBJ2-1, reads DAGVTQSPTHLIKTRGQQVTLRCSPISGHKSVSWYQQVLGQGPQFIFQYYEKEERGRGNFPDRFSARQFPNYSSELNVNALLLGDSALYLCASSLASGGYNEQFFGPGTRLTVL.

The chain has TRBV7-2 and TRBJ2-5; D is perhaps TRBD2 (6 bases). The germline gives CDR1 SGHTA, CDR2 FQGNSA. The V end was cut by 6 bases, the J end by 2 bases, with 13 bases between. The CDR3 has 14 residues. CDR3 in amino acids: CASRSSGVQETQYF. The CDR3 DNA is TGTGCCAGCAGAAGTAGCGGAGTACAAGAGACCCAGTACTTC.

This clone came up a few times. The chain uses TRBV7-2 and TRBJ2-7; the match to TRBD2 covers 10 bases. Per the germline V gene, CDR1 is SGHTA and CDR2 is FQGNSA. This CDR3 region has 15 residues. V trimming: 5 bases; J trimming: 6 bases; junction bases outside the gene matches: 10. CDR3 bases: TGTGCCAGCAGCCCCGCACTAGCGGGATTTAGCGAGCAGTACTTC. Its translation: CASSPALAGFSEQYF.

The chain carries TRBV5-6 and TRBJ2-7; D is possibly TRBD2 (6 bases). The CDR3 has 14 residues. The V gene lost 4 bases and the J gene lost 2 bases, with 13 bases spanning the gap. Germline loops: CDR1 SGHDT, CDR2 YYEEEE. For the CDR3, the DNA is TGTGCCAGCAGCACCGGGACTGATCCCTACGAGCAGTACTTC. This translates into CASSTGTDPYEQYF.

This clone appeared a single time. This sequence joins TRBV7-2 and TRBJ1-5; a possible D gene is TRBD1 (6 bases). This CDR3 has 15 amino acids. Germline lookup yields CDR1 SGHTA and CDR2 FQGNSA. V lost 3 bases and J 0 bases, leaving 9 bases between the germline ends. The DNA for the CDR3 is TGTGCCAGCAGCTTGGGACACCTTAGCAATCAGCCCCAGCATTTT. Translating gives CASSLGHLSNQPQHF.

This rearrangement joins TRBV6-6 to TRBJ2-2; 7 positions match TRBD2. Trimming took 6 bases from V and 3 from J; bases not matched to a gene: 10. The CDR3 has 16 residues. Germline V lookup: CDR1 MNHNY, CDR2 SVGAGI (reference sequence). The CDR3 DNA is TGTGCCAGCAGAAACCGGGGCGGGGGTGACACCGGGGAGCTGTTTTTT. It translates to CASRNRGGGDTGELFF.

V gene TRBV7-2 combines with J gene TRBJ1-4, with D perhaps TRBD1 (6 bases). Germline V gene data show CDR1 as SGHTA and CDR2 as FQGNSA. The CDR3 spans 14 residues. V lost 2 bases, J lost 8 bases, and 12 bases lay in between. The DNA for the CDR3 is TGTGCCAGCAGCTTAACAGGGCTGAGGGAAAAACTGTTTTTT. Translation: CASSLTGLREKLFF.

The V and J genes are TRBV29-1 and TRBJ2-1; D might be TRBD1 (5 bases). This CDR3 has 18 amino acids. From germline, CDR1 is SQVTM and CDR2 ANQGSEA. The ends were cut back, 2 bases at V and 8 bases at J, with 28 bases in the middle. The CDR3 DNA follows: TGCAGCGTTGAAAGGTTGGTACAGGCTTTTGGAGTGTACGATGAGCAGTTCTTC. It codes for CSVERLVQAFGVYDEQFF.

The J gene is TRBJ1-5, the V gene TRBV12-3 or TRBV12-4; the D is unclear. V was shortened by 3 bases and J by 6 bases, with 6 bases between the two germline ends. This CDR3 has 12 amino acids. CDR3 DNA sequence: TGTGCCAGCAGTTTTTCTCGTCAGCCCCAGCATTTT. Translation gives CASSFSRQPQHF.

V and J are TRBV7-9 and TRBJ1-1, with unresolved D. Trimming took off 7 bases at V and 1 base at J, with 16 bases between the two ends. CDR3 size: 15 residues. Germline V gives CDR1 SEHNR, CDR2 FQNEAQ (reference sequence). The CDR3 DNA sequence: TGTGCCAGCATCAACTTCCTAGGAGAGAACACTGAAGCTTTCTTT. Residues: CASINFLGENTEAFF.

This clone has a single count. V gene TRBV7-8 combines with J gene TRBJ2-1; maybe TRBD2 (5 bases). This CDR3 is built from 15 residues. Deletions cut 5 bases from V and 6 bases from J, with 17 bases between. Germline V CDR1 and CDR2: SGHVS, FQNEAQ. The CDR3 region is CASSDWRTPGNEQFF. CDR3 in DNA: TGTGCCAGCAGCGACTGGAGGACCCCGGGCAATGAGCAGTTCTTC.

This clone was seen just once. The gene calls are TRBV11-1 and TRBJ1-1; D is undetermined. The germline CDR1 and CDR2 sequences are SGHAT and FQDESV (reference sequence). This CDR3 is built from 13 residues. With 6 bases removed from V and 3 bases from J, the gap between germline ends came to 11 bases. The CDR3 protein is CASRGDGYTEAFF. The CDR3, as DNA: TGTGCCAGCAGGGGCGACGGATACACTGAAGCTTTCTTT.

V usage is TRBV18 and J usage is TRBJ2-1; TRBD1 aligns across 9 bases. J was trimmed by 4 bases and V by 3 bases; bases with no gene match: 4. This CDR3 spans 15 amino acids. Germline CDR1 and CDR2: KGHSH and LQKENI. The CDR3: CASSPDRGRYNEQFF. CDR3 DNA sequence: TGTGCCAGCTCACCTGACAGGGGGAGGTACAATGAGCAGTTCTTC.

V and J are TRBV5-1 and TRBJ2-3; a possible D gene is TRBD2 (5 bases). Germline CDR1 reads SGHRS; CDR2 reads YFSETQ. The CDR3 is 16 amino acids. V gave up 0 bases and J gave up 0 bases, with 11 bases separating them. This CDR3 is CASSLGWSGSTDTQYF. CDR3 in DNA: TGCGCCAGCAGCTTGGGATGGAGCGGTAGCACAGATACGCAGTATTTT. The whole variable domain, filled in from reference TRBV5-1 and TRBJ2-3, reads KAGVTQTPRYLIKTRGQQVTLSCSPISGHRSVSWYQQTPGQGLQFLFEYFSETQRNKGNFPGRFSGRQFSNSRSEMNVSTLELGDSALYLCASSLGWSGSTDTQYFGPGTRLTVL.

This sequence joins TRBV2 and TRBJ2-4, with 9 bases fitting TRBD1. The CDR3 runs to 14 residues. V shed 9 bases and J 10 bases; nucleotides not matched to a gene: 13. Germline V gene lookup returns CDR1 SNHLY and CDR2 FYNNEI. Here the CDR3 DNA reads TGTGCCAGTGCCCGGGACAGGGCTACCCCAATTCAGTACTTC. It encodes CASARDRATPIQYF.

This rearrangement joins TRBV11-2 to TRBJ2-7; D remains unclear. Germline V lookup: CDR1 SGHAT, CDR2 FQNNGV. The CDR3 spans 13 residues. Trimming pared 5 bases from V and 4 bases from J, leaving 12 bases between. This CDR3 is CASSNGVNYEQYF. The CDR3 region has the DNA TGTGCCAGCAGCAATGGAGTCAATTACGAGCAGTACTTC.

The chain uses TRBV19 and TRBJ1-4, with D maybe TRBD1 (5 bases). V lost 1 base to trimming and J lost 8 bases, with 17 bases between them. This CDR3 comprises 16 residues. The germline V gene encodes CDR1 LNHDA and CDR2 SQIVND (reference sequence). CDR3 sequence (DNA): TGTGCCAGTAGTATAGGACAGCTGATGGAGAAGGAAAAACTGTTTTTT. It translates to CASSIGQLMEKEKLFF.

This rearrangement joins TRBV4-3 to TRBJ1-5, with a possible D match to TRBD1 (6 bases). The V gene's germline CDR1 is LGHNA and CDR2 YSLEER. With 4 bases removed from V and 3 bases from J, the gap between germline ends came to 22 bases. This CDR3 spans 18 amino acids. Here the CDR3 reads CASSPDWGGGRINQPQHF. The CDR3 bases are TGCGCCAGCAGCCCGGACTGGGGGGGCGGAAGAATCAATCAGCCCCAGCATTTT.

This chain's CDR3 is CASSPGVGNTIYF. CDR3 bases: TGTGCCAGCAGTCCCGGGGTTGGAAACACCATATATTTT. This rearrangement joins TRBV7-2 to TRBJ1-3; no definite D call. Germline CDR1 SGHTA, CDR2 FQGNSA. The CDR3 is 13 amino acids. Trimming took off 6 bases at V and 3 bases at J, with 9 bases between the two ends.

The chain is built from TRBV20-1 and TRBJ2-1; 8 nucleotides align to TRBD1. The length of the CDR3 is 11 residues. Losses at the gene ends were 6 bases for V and 11 bases for J; bases not matched to a gene: 6. Looked up from germline, CDR1 is DFQATT and CDR2 is SNEGSKA (reference sequence). DNA of the CDR3: TGCAGTGCGTTTCAGGGGGCGAAGCAGTTCTTC. Protein: CSAFQGAKQFF.

This sequence joins TRBV5-1 and TRBJ2-7; 8 bases match TRBD1. Trimming at V came to 4 bases and at J to 4 bases, leaving 22 bases not matched to a gene. Germline CDR1 SGHRS, CDR2 YFSETQ. This CDR3 contains 19 residues. CDR3 in DNA: TGCGCCAGCAGCCAAGGACAGGGCGATGGTCTTGGCCCATCTTACGAGCAGTACTTC. Translated: CASSQGQGDGLGPSYEQYF.

This rearrangement joins TRBV21-1 to TRBJ2-2; TRBD2, the table's D call, was not compared with the DNA. TRBV21-1 is a listed pseudogene. This CDR3 is 18 amino acids long. The CDR3 is CASSKGTSGTSNTGELFF. DNA of the CDR3: TGTGCCAGCAGCAAAGGGACTAGCGGGACATCGAACACCGGGGAGCTGTTTTTT.

The CDR3 protein is CASSVGRGEGRNEKLFF. The CDR3 DNA follows: TGTGCCAGCAGCGTAGGGCGGGGTGAGGGGAGGAATGAAAAACTGTTTTTT. The chain employs TRBV9 and TRBJ1-4; weak D call: TRBD1 (5 bases). V lost 0 bases and J lost 5, with 17 bases in between. This CDR3 spans 17 amino acids. Germline V CDR1 and CDR2: SGDLS, YYNGEE.

Regarding this clone: Distinct nucleotide sequences in the sample also encode this CDR3. The V call is TRBV18, the J call TRBJ1-1; weak D call: TRBD1 (5 bases). CDR1 is KGHSH, CDR2 LQKENI, per germline. The CDR3 loop spans 14 amino acids. V lost 3 bases and J 1 base, leaving 9 bases between the germline ends. The CDR3 DNA sequence: TGTGCCAGCTCACCGCAGGGAGGGAACACTGAAGCTTTCTTT. The encoded protein is CASSPQGGNTEAFF.

The rearrangement joins TRBV7-2 to TRBJ1-1; 7 bases are shared with TRBD1. The CDR3 loop spans 15 amino acids. Germline CDR1 and CDR2: SGHTA and FQGNSA. Trimming removed 4 bases from V and 1 base from J; junction bases left unmatched: 6. Here the CDR3 DNA reads TGTGCCAGCAGCTCCGGGGGACAGCCGAACACTGAAGCTTTCTTT. This encodes CASSSGGQPNTEAFF.

This chain uses TRBV7-2 with TRBJ1-5; no reliable D call. The CDR3 consists of 16 residues. Germline CDR1 and CDR2: SGHTA and FQGNSA. V was shortened by 0 bases and J by 0 bases, with 9 bases between the two germline ends. CDR3 residues: CASSLASAYSNQPQHF. The CDR3 bases are TGTGCCAGCAGCTTAGCGTCAGCGTATAGCAATCAGCCCCAGCATTTT.

The chain uses TRBV7-2 and TRBJ2-2; 10 nucleotides agree with TRBD2. The CDR3 spans 16 residues. The trim removed 3 bases at V and 1 base at J, leaving 2 bases unmatched. CDR1 and CDR2 (germline): SGHTA, FQGNSA. DNA of the CDR3: TGTGCCAGCAGCTTTGTAGCGGGAGGGAACACCGGGGAGCTGTTTTTT. This gives the protein CASSFVAGGNTGELFF. The full variable domain, its missing parts supplied by reference TRBV7-2 and TRBJ2-2, is GAGVSQSPSNKVTEKGKDVELRCDPISGHTALYWYRQSLGQGLEFLIYFQGNSAPDKSGLPSDRFSAERTGGSVSTLTIQRTQQEDSAVYLCASSFVAGGNTGELFFGEGSRLTVL.

V gene TRBV3-1 (or the pseudogene TRBV3-2) combines with J gene TRBJ2-7, with no clear D. CDR3 length: 16 amino acids. Deletions cut 2 bases from V and 2 bases from J, with 16 bases between. Germline V gene lookup returns CDR1 LGHDT and CDR2 YNNKEL (reference sequence). The CDR3 spells CASSQFGRAPPYEQYF. In DNA form, the CDR3 reads TGTGCCAGCAGCCAATTTGGGCGAGCACCACCCTACGAGCAGTACTTC.

V usage is TRBV7-9 and J usage is TRBJ2-3; 8 nucleotides align to TRBD2. The CDR3 has 15 amino acids. Germline-derived CDR1 and CDR2 are SEHNR and FQNEAQ (reference sequence). The junction had 11 bases not matched to a gene; V was cut back by 7 bases and J by 5 bases. The CDR3 reads CASNQVAGRGDTQYF. The DNA of the CDR3 is TGTGCCAGCAACCAAGTAGCGGGAAGGGGAGATACGCAGTATTTT.